This entry concerns a single T cell receptor beta chain. After removal of 4 bases from V and 1 base from J, the junction contained 7 bases not matched to a gene. Germline CDR1 reads SGHNT; CDR2 reads YYREEE (reference sequence). The CDR3 extends over 15 amino acids. The record originates from a study of blood T cell repertoires in COVID-19. Whole-study context: Italy, Spain and the United States were the sources of the convalescent and acute COVID-19 samples. T cells, B-cell-depleted T cells, or PBMCs provided the cDNA or gDNA that served as material.

Original methodology: Estimates of nucleated cell counts were drawn from the amplification of reference gene primers. The table came from immunoSEQ multiplex PCR; TCRdb's copy has only in-frame clones and leaves some out. Clone size and the V and J calls come from that table; the DNA yielded D and trimming. Among tens of thousands of clones listed, around 79% were seen once. This receptor was taken from a woman aged 65 to 85 with acute or convalescent COVID-19. J is TRBJ1-2 and V is TRBV5-4; 7 bases agree with TRBD1. Sequences were obtained from peripheral blood. The CDR3 is CASSRRGDSNYGYTF. DNA of the CDR3: TGTGCCAGCAGCCGCCGCGGGGACAGTAACTATGGCTACACCTTC.